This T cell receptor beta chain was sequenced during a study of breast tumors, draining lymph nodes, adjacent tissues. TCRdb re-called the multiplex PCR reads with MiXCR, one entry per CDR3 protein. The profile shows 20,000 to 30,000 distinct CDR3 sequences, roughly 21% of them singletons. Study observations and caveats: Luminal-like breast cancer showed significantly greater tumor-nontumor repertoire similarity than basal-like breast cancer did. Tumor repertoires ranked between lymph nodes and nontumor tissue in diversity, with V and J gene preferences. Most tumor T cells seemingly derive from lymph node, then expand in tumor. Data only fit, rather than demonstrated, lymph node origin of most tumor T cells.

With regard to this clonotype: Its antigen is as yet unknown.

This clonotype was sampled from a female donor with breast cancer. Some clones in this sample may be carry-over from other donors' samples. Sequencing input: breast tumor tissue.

The CDR3 reads CASSESSGRTDTQYF. The CDR3 DNA reads TGCGCCAGCAGTGAGTCTAGCGGGAGAACAGATACGCAGTATTTT. The chain joins TRBV10-2 to TRBJ2-3; TRBD2 agrees at 9 bases. Trimming took 0 bases from V and 3 from J; bases not matched to a gene: 1. The CDR3 covers 15 residues. Germline V gives CDR1 WSHSY, CDR2 SAAADI.